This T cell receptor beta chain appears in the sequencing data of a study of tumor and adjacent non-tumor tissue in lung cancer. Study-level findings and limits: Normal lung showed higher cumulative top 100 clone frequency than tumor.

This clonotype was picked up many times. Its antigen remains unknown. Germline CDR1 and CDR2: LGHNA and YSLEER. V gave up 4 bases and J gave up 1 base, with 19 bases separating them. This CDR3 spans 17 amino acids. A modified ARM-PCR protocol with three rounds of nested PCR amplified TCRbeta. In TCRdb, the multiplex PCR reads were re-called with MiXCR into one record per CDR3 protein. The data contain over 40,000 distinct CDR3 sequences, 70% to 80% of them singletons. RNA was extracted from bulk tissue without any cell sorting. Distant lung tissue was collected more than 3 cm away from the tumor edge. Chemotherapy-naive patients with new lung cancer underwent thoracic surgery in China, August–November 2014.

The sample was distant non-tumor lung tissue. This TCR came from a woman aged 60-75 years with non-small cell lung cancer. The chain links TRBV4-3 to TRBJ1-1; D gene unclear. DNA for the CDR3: TGCGCCAGCAGCCGCGGGTGGGGTGTCGAACCGAACACTGAAGCTTTCTTT. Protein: CASSRGWGVEPNTEAFF.